The 17 T cell receptor beta chains listed next were all sequenced from one sample in a study of Graves' ophthalmopathy and Graves' hyperthyroidism. Amplification targeted the TCR beta CDR3 regions, with RNA transcripts as the source material. HTBI primers primed a first-round RT-PCR, and a second-round multiplex PCR followed. TCRdb itself ran the multiplex PCR reads through MiXCR, one entry per CDR3 protein. In the table there are 740,000 or so distinct CDR3 sequences, roughly 41% of which are singletons. Material for sequencing was peripheral blood. These receptors all stem from an adult man with Graves' ophthalmopathy.

This clonotype was counted only a few times. This chain links TRBV7-9 with TRBJ2-7; D is possibly TRBD1 (5 bases). Germline CDR1 reads SEHNR; CDR2 reads FQNEAQ (reference sequence). This CDR3 is built from 15 residues. Trimming cost V 6 bases and J 0 bases, with 15 bases left between them. This CDR3 is CASREGAGSSYEQYF. For the CDR3, the DNA is TGTGCCAGCAGGGAAGGGGCAGGGTCCTCCTACGAGCAGTACTTC.

The V and J genes are TRBV5-1 and TRBJ1-1; D uncertain. Germline lookup yields CDR1 SGHRS and CDR2 YFSETQ. CDR3 length: 12 amino acids. V lost 1 base and J lost 6, with 7 bases in between. CDR3 sequence (DNA): TGCGCCAGCAGCTTGCAAGGGTCTGAAGCTTTCTTT. It encodes CASSLQGSEAFF.

This clonotype was counted many times. CDR3 sequence (DNA): TGTGCCAGCAGTGAACAGGGGACTGGAAACACCATATATTTT. This translates into CASSEQGTGNTIYF. This chain links TRBV25-1 with TRBJ1-3; TRBD1 is a possible D gene (6 bases). This CDR3 spans 14 amino acids. V lost 2 bases and J 2 bases, leaving 7 bases between the germline ends. The germline V gene has CDR1 MGHDK and CDR2 SYGVNS.

Ten or more counts support this clonotype. V is TRBV14 and J is TRBJ1-2; D is perhaps TRBD1 (5 bases). CDR3 length equals 13 residues. The germline V and J ends were trimmed by 1 base and 8 bases, with 11 bases remaining between them. Germline V gives CDR1 SGHDN, CDR2 FVKESK. CDR3 coding DNA: TGTGCCAGCAGCCAAGTCGGTCAGGGCGGCTACACCTTC. Translated, it gives CASSQVGQGGYTF. Full variable domain (rest looked up from reference TRBV14 and TRBJ1-2): EAGVTQFPSHSVIEKGQTVTLRCDPISGHDNLYWYRRVMGKEIKFLLHFVKESKQDESGMPNNRFLAERTGGTYSTLKVQPAELEDSGVYFCASSQVGQGGYTFGSGTRLTVV.

The V gene is TRBV6-5, the J gene TRBJ2-7; unclear D gene. Germline V gene sequence: CDR1 MNHEY, CDR2 SVGAGI. The germline V and J ends were trimmed by 2 bases and 1 base, with 9 bases remaining between them. This CDR3 is 14 amino acids long. CDR3 loop: CASSYTETSYEQYF. CDR3 nucleotide sequence: TGTGCCAGCAGTTACACAGAAACGTCCTACGAGCAGTACTTC.

This chain uses TRBV20-1 with TRBJ2-2; D possibly corresponds to TRBD1 (6 bases). V was pared by 2 bases and J by 0 bases, with 7 bases between. CDR1 is DFQATT and CDR2 is SNEGSKA in the germline V gene (reference sequence). The CDR3 runs to 14 residues. The CDR3 DNA follows: TGCAGTGCTAGAAGACAGGCGAACACCGGGGAGCTGTTTTTT. It yields the protein CSARRQANTGELFF.

The rearrangement links TRBV15 to TRBJ1-1, with 7 positions matching TRBD1. This CDR3 has 12 amino acids. V trimming: 4 bases; J trimming: 4 bases; junction bases outside the gene matches: 0. The germline V gene has CDR1 LNHNV and CDR2 YYDKDF (reference sequence). This chain's CDR3 is CATSNRGTEAFF. The CDR3 DNA reads as TGTGCCACCAGCAACAGGGGCACTGAAGCTTTCTTT.

This chain uses TRBV25-1 with TRBJ2-2, with TRBD2 identical over 12 bases. The CDR3 is made up of 17 amino acids. Germline assignment: CDR1 MGHDK and CDR2 SYGVNS. With 6 bases clipped from V and 4 bases from J, the junction kept 9 bases outside the gene matches. The CDR3 sequence: CASSRLAGESSTGELFF. The DNA for the CDR3 is TGTGCCAGCAGCCGACTAGCGGGAGAGTCGAGCACCGGGGAGCTGTTTTTT.

This chain joins TRBV20-1 and TRBJ1-5; weak D call: TRBD1 (6 bases). The CDR3 covers 14 residues. The ends were cut back, 3 bases at V and 5 bases at J, with 14 bases in the middle. The germline V gene has CDR1 DFQATT and CDR2 SNEGSKA (reference sequence). The CDR3 DNA reads as TGCAGTGCTAGGGAGGGACACCTTTATCAGCCCCAGCATTTT. Translating it yields CSAREGHLYQPQHF.

The chain employs TRBV12-3 or TRBV12-4 and TRBJ2-7, with 10 bases that match TRBD1. With 6 bases clipped from V and 4 bases from J, the junction kept 6 bases outside the gene matches. The CDR3 length is 14 residues. CDR3 in DNA: TGTGCCAGCAGCTACGACAGGGGGCTATACGAGCAGTACTTC. Its translation: CASSYDRGLYEQYF.

The V gene is TRBV10-3, the J gene TRBJ1-6, with 9 bases lining up with TRBD1. V lost 3 bases, J lost 10 bases, and 7 bases stayed unmatched. The germline V gene encodes CDR1 ENHRY and CDR2 SYGVKD. The length of the CDR3 is 15 residues. The CDR3 coding sequence is TGTGCCATCAGTGAACTGGGACAGGGCGGCTCACCCCTCCACTTT. Protein product: CAISELGQGGSPLHF.

The rearrangement joins TRBV13 to TRBJ2-2; possibly TRBD1 for D (6 bases). The CDR3 has 16 amino acids. Trimming removed 2 bases from V and 4 bases from J, with 14 bases in between. Germline V gene sequence: CDR1 PRHDT, CDR2 FYEKMQ (reference sequence). The chain's CDR3 is CASSLRGGYSTGELFF. The CDR3 bases are TGTGCCAGCAGCTTACGAGGGGGATACAGCACCGGGGAGCTGTTTTTT. Drawing the rest from reference TRBV13 and TRBJ2-2, the complete variable domain is AAGVIQSPRHLIKEKRETATLKCYPIPRHDTVYWYQQGPGQDPQFLISFYEKMQSDKGSIPDRFSAQQFSDYHSELNMSSLELGDSALYFCASSLRGGYSTGELFFGEGSRLTVL.

As regards this clonotype: Compared with germline, one end of the junction differs, possibly owing to a read error. The J gene is TRBJ1-3, the V gene TRBV10-3; no firm D call. This CDR3 contains 15 residues. Germline V lookup: CDR1 ENHRY, CDR2 SYGVKD. The CDR3 here is CASSTNLGSGNTIYF. The CDR3 DNA follows: TGTGCCAGCAGTACCAACCTCGGCTCTGGAAACACCATATATTTT.

This chain links TRBV11-2 with TRBJ1-3; D call uncertain. V was pared by 3 bases and J by 0 bases, with 6 bases between. Germline V CDR1 and CDR2: SGHAT, FQNNGV. The length of the CDR3 is 14 residues. Written as DNA, the CDR3 is TGTGCCAGCAGCTTGACGGTCTCTGGAAACACCATATATTTT. Residues: CASSLTVSGNTIYF.

The V gene is TRBV9, the J gene TRBJ2-7; 7 bases line up with TRBD2. The V and J ends lost 0 bases and 6 bases, in that order; junction bases with no gene match: 9. This CDR3 comprises 15 residues. Germline assignment: CDR1 SGDLS and CDR2 YYNGEE. CDR3 DNA: TGTGCCAGCAGCGTAGAGGGCGGGAGTCCCGCCGAGCAGTACTTC. It specifies CASSVEGGSPAEQYF.

This clonotype was observed at least ten times. The V gene is TRBV9, the J gene TRBJ2-2; no definite D call. This CDR3 region has 13 residues. CDR1 is SGDLS and CDR2 is YYNGEE in the germline V gene. Trimming removed 0 bases at V and 6 bases at J, with 6 bases between. CDR3 bases: TGTGCCAGCAGCGTAGAAGTCGCCGGGGAGCTGTTTTTT. Protein sequence: CASSVEVAGELFF.

This clonotype showed up just a few times. CDR3 in amino acids: CSAILAGGSYEQYF. The CDR3 coding sequence is TGCAGTGCGATACTAGCGGGGGGGAGCTACGAGCAGTACTTC. The gene calls are TRBV20-1 and TRBJ2-7; 13 nucleotides line up with TRBD2. The junction had 5 bases not matched to a gene; V was cut back by 6 bases and J by 3 bases. The CDR3 has 14 residues. Germline CDR1 is DFQATT and CDR2 is SNEGSKA (reference sequence).